In this sample, the clone carrying this TCR beta chain turned up a few times. Its antigen is unknown. The data originate from a study of T cell repertoires in cytomegalovirus infection. Across the whole study: Based on public TCR beta signatures, there were indications of CMV infection and of a matching HLA type. Study results and limitations: Dominating the ex vivo response were TCR beta clonotypes that were CMV-specific and HLA-C-restricted. Identification of carriers of CMV plus the relevant HLA was achieved through cumulative public TCR beta family frequency.

TCRdb recomputed calls from the reads with MiXCR, one row per CDR3 protein. The sample has approximately 500,000 distinct CDR3 sequences; more than 25% are singletons. The CDR3 contains 15 residues. Trimming cost V 5 bases and J 6 bases; bases outside gene matches: 10. Per germline, CDR1 MGHRA and CDR2 YSYEKL. Source material: PBMCs. The chain is built from TRBV4-1 and TRBJ1-2; TRBD1 matches at 9 bases. The TCR was taken from a human donor in good health (CMV status not recorded). Some clones in this sample may be carry-over from other donors' samples. CDR3 sequence: CASSYSPDRGDGYTF. CDR3 DNA sequence: TGCGCCAGCAGCTACTCCCCCGACAGGGGGGATGGCTACACCTTC.